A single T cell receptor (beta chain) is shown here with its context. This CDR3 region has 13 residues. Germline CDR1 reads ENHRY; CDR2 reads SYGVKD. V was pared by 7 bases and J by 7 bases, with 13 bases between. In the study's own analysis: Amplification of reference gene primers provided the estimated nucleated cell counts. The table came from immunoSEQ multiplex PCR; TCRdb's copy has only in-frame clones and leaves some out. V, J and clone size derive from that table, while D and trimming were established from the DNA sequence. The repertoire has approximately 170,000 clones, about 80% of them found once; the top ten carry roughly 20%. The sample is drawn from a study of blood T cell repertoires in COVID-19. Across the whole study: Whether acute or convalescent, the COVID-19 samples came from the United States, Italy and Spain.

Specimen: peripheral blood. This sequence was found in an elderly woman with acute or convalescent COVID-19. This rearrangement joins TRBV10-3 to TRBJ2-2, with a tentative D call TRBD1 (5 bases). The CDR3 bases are TGTGCCATCAAACCGCAGGGTTTCGGGGAGCTGTTTTTT. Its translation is CAIKPQGFGELFF.